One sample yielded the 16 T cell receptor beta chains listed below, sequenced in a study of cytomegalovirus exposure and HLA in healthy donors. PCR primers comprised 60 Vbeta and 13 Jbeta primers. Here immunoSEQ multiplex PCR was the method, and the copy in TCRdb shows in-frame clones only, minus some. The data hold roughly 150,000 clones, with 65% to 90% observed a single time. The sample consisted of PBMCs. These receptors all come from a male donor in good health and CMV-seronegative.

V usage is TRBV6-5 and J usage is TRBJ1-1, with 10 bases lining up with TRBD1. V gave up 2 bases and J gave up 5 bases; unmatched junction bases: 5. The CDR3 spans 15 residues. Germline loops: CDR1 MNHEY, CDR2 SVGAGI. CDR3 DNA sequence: TGTGCCAGCAGTTACGGGGACAGGGGAATGACTGAAGCTTTCTTT. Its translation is CASSYGDRGMTEAFF.

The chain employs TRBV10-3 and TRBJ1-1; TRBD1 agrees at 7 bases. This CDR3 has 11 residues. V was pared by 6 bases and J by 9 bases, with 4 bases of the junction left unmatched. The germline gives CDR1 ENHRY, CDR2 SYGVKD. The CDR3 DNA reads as TGTGCCATCAGCGACAGGGTGAAAGCTTTCTTT. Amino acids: CAISDRVKAFF.

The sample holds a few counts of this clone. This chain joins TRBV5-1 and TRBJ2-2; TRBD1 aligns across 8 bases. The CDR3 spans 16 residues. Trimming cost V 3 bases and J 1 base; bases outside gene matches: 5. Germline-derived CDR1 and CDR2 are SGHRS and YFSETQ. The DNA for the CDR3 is TGCGCCAGCAGCTCCACCGGGACAGGGAACACCGGGGAGCTGTTTTTT. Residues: CASSSTGTGNTGELFF.

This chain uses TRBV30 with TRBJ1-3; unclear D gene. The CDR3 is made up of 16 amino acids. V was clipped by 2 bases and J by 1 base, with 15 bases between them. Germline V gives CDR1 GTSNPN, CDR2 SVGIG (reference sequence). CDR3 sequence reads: CAWSLGWGVSGNTIYF. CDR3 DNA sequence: TGTGCCTGGAGTTTGGGGTGGGGAGTGTCTGGAAACACCATATATTTT.

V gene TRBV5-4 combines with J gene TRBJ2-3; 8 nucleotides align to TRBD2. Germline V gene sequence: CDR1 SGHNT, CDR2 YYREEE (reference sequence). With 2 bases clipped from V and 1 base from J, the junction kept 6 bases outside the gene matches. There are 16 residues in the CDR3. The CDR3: CASSLQRGPRTDTQYF. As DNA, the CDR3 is TGTGCCAGCAGCTTACAGCGGGGGCCTCGCACAGATACGCAGTATTTT.

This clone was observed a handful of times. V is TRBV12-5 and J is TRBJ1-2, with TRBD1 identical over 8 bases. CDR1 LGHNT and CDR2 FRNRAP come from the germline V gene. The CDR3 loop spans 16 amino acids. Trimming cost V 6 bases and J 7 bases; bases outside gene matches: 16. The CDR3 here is CASGSTAGQGVAGYTF. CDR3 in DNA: TGTGCTAGTGGCTCTACTGCCGGACAGGGCGTTGCTGGCTACACCTTC.

The DNA of the CDR3 is TGTGCCAGTAGTACGCCCGGGGGGCACTCCTACGAGCAGTACTTC. Protein: CASSTPGGHSYEQYF. The chain carries TRBV19 and TRBJ2-7; D is possibly TRBD2 (7 bases). The V end lost 4 bases, the J end lost 0 bases, and 13 bases lay between the germline ends. Germline CDR1 and CDR2: LNHDA and SQIVND (reference sequence). The CDR3 is made up of 15 amino acids.

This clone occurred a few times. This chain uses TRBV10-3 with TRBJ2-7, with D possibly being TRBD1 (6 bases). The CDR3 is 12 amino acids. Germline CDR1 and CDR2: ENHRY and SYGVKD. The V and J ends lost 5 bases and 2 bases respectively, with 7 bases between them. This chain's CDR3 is CAISRDTYEQYF. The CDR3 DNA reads TGTGCCATCAGTCGGGACACCTACGAGCAGTACTTC.

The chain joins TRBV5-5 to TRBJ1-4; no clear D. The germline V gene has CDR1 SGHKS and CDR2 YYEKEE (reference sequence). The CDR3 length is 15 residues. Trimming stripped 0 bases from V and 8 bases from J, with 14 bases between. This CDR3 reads CASSLGAPPREKLFF. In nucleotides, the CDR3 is TGTGCCAGCAGCTTGGGAGCCCCCCCGAGGGAAAAACTGTTTTTT. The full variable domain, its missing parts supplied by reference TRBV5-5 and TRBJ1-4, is DAGVTQSPTHLIKTRGQQVTLRCSPISGHKSVSWYQQVLGQGPQFIFQYYEKEERGRGNFPDRFSARQFPNYSSELNVNALLLGDSALYLCASSLGAPPREKLFFGSGTQLSVL.

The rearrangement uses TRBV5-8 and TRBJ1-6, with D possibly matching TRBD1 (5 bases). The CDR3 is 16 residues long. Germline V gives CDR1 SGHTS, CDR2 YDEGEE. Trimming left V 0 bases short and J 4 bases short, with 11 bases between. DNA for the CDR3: TGTGCCAGCAGCTTGGGTCCGGGGGTTTATAATTCACCCCTCCACTTT. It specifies CASSLGPGVYNSPLHF.

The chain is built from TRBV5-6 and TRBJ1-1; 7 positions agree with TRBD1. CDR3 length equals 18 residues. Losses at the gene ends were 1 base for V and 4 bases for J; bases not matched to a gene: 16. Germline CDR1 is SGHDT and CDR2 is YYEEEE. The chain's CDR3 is CASSLYRQGFLVGTEAFF. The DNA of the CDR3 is TGTGCCAGCAGCTTGTACCGACAGGGCTTTTTGGTTGGCACTGAAGCTTTCTTT. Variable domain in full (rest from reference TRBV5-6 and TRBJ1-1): DAGVTQSPTHLIKTRGQQVTLRCSPKSGHDTVSWYQQALGQGPQFIFQYYEEEERQRGNFPDRFSGHQFPNYSSELNVNALLLGDSALYLCASSLYRQGFLVGTEAFFGQGTRLTVV.

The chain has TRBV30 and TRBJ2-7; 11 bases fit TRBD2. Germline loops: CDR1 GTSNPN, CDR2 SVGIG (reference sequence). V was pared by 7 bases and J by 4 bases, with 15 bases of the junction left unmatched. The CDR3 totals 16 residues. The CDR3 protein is CASSIAGGPTGYEQYF. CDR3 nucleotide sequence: TGTGCCTCCTCTATAGCGGGGGGGCCCACGGGTTACGAGCAGTACTTC.

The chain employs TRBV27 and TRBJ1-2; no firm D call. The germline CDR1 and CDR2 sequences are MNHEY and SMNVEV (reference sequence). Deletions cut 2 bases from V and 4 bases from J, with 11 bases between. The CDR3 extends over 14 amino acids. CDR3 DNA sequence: TGTGCCAGCAGTTTACGCGCGGGTAGCTATGGCTACACCTTC. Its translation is CASSLRAGSYGYTF.

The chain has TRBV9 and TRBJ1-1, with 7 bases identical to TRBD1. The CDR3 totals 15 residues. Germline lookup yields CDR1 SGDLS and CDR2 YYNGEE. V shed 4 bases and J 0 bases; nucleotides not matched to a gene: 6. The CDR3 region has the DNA TGTGCCAGCAGCTCCACAGGGGCGGTGAACACTGAAGCTTTCTTT. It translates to CASSSTGAVNTEAFF.

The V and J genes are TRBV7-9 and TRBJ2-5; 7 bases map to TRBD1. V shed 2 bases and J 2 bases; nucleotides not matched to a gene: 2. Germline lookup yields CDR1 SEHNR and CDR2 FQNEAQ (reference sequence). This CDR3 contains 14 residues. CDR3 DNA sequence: TGTGCCAGCAGCTTACGACAGGGTCAAGAGACCCAGTACTTC. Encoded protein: CASSLRQGQETQYF.

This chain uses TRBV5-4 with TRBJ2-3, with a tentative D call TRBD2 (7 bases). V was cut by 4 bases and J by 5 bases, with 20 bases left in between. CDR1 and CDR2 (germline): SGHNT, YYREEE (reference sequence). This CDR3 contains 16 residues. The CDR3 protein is CASSRGGGGSGDTQYF. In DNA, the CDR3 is TGTGCCAGCAGCCGTGGAGGGGGGGGGTCAGGAGATACGCAGTATTTT.